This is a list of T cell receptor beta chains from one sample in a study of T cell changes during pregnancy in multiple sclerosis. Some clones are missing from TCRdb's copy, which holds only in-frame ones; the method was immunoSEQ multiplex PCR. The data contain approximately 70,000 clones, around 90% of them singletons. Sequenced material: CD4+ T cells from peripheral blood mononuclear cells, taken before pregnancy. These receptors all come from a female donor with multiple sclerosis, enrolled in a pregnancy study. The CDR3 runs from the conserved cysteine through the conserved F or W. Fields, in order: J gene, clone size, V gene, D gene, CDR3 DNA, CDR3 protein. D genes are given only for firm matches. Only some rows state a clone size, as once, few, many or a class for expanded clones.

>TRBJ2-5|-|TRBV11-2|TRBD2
TGTGCCAGCAGTCGTACTAGCGGGCTAGAGACCCAGTACTTC
CASSRTSGLETQYF
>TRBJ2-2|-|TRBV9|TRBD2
TGTGCCAGCAGCCCCGGACTAGCGGGGGGTGGGCTGTTTTTT
CASSPGLAGGGLFF
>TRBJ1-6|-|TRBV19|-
TGTGCCAGCAAAACCGACGGGAATTCACCCCTCCACTTT
CASKTDGNSPLHF
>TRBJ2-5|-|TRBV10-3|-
TGTGCCATCAGACAGGGCTTTGGGACCCAGTACTTC
CAIRQGFGTQYF
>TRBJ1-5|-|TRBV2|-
TGTGCCAGCAGAACACAGGGTGACGATCAGCCCCAGCATTTT
CASRTQGDDQPQHF
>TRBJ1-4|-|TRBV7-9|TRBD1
TGTGCCAGCAGCTCCTACAGGGGGCGAGAAATAAATGAAAAACTGTTTTTT
CASSSYRGREINEKLFF
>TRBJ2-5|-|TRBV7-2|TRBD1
TGTGCCAGCAGCTTAGCGTCCCAGGGGGCGCGACTTCGGACCCAGTACTTC
CASSLASQGARLRTQYF
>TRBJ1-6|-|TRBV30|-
TGTGCCTGGAGGCAGGGCGCTTATTCACCCCTCCACTTT
CAWRQGAYSPLHF
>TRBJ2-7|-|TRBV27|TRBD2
TGTGCCAGCAGTTTATCAGTAGCGGGAGGCCTAACCTACGAGCAGTACTTC
CASSLSVAGGLTYEQYF
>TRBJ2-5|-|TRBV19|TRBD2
TGTGCCAGTAGTGAACTAGCGGGGGGGCTCCCACGAGAGACCCAGTACTTC
CASSELAGGLPRETQYF
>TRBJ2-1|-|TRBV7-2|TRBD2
TGTGCCAGCAGGGTATGGGGGGGAGACAATGAGCAGTTCTTC
CASRVWGGDNEQFF
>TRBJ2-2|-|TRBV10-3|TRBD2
TGTGCCATCAGGTATACTAGCGACGCCGGGGAGCTGTTTTTT
CAIRYTSDAGELFF
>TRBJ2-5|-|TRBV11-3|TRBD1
TGTGCCAGCAGCCCGGGGACAGAAGAGACCCAGTACTTC
CASSPGTEETQYF
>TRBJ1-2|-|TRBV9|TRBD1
TGTGCCAGCAGCGTTAGAGCGGACAGGATAGCTAACTATGGCTACACCTTC
CASSVRADRIANYGYTF
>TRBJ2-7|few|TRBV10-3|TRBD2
TGTGCCATCAGGGGGACTAGCGGGAGTCCCGAGCAGTACTTC
CAIRGTSGSPEQYF
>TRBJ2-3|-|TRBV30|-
TGTGCCTGGAGTACTAGCACAGATACGCAGTATTTT
CAWSTSTDTQYF
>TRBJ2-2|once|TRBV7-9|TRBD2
TGTGCCAGCAGCTTAAGGCCAGCGGGGGCTTGGGGCACCGGGGAGCTGTTTTTT
CASSLRPAGAWGTGELFF
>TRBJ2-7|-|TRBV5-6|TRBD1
TGTGCCAGCAGCTTCTCCGGGACAGGGACCTACGAGCAGTACTTC
CASSFSGTGTYEQYF
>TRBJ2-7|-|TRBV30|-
TGTGCCTGGAGTCTGGGTTCCCTCGGAGTGCAGTACTTC
CAWSLGSLGVQYF
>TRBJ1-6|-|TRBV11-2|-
TGTGCCAGCAGCCCGTGGGACTGGAAGGGGTCACCCCTCCACTTT
CASSPWDWKGSPLHF
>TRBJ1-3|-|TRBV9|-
TGTGCCAGCAGCGTAGCCACAGGGCGCTCTGGAAACACCATATATTTT
CASSVATGRSGNTIYF
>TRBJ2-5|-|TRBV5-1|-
TGCGCCAGCAGCAAAACACAAGAGACCCAGTACTTC
CASSKTQETQYF
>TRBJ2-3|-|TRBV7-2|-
TGTGCCAGCAGCTTAGGGCCCGTCACAGATACGCAGTATTTT
CASSLGPVTDTQYF
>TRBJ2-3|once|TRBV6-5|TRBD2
TGTGCCAGCAGTGTAGGTGGGGGGGGCACAGATACGCAGTATTTT
CASSVGGGGTDTQYF
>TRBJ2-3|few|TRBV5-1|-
TGCGCCAGCAGCTTGGGCCCTACAGGAGGCACAGATACGCAGTATTTT
CASSLGPTGGTDTQYF
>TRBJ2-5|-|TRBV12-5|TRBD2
TGTGCTAGTGGTCCACAGGGACTAGCGGTGGAGACCCAGTACTTC
CASGPQGLAVETQYF
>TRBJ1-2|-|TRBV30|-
TGTGCCTGGAGTGTACGGGGGGGTTCCTATGGCTACACCTTC
CAWSVRGGSYGYTF
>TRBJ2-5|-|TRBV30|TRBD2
TGTGCCTGGACGGGGGGGCCAAAGACCCAGTACTTC
CAWTGGPKTQYF
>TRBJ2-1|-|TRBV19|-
TGTGCCAGTAGTATTGGAACCAGACACACTCCCTACAATGAGCAGTTCTTC
CASSIGTRHTPYNEQFF
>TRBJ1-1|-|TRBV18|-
TGTGCCAGCTCACCCCTTAGAAACACTGAAGCTTTCTTT
CASSPLRNTEAFF
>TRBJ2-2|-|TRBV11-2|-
TGTGCCAGCAGCTTAGCACAGCGGACCACCGGGGAGCTGTTTTTT
CASSLAQRTTGELFF
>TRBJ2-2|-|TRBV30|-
TGTGCCTGGAGTAAAGACAGCAGGAACACCGGGGAGCTGTTTTTT
CAWSKDSRNTGELFF
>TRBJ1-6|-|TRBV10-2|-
TGCGCCAGCATCGACAGGCAGGATTCACCCCTCCACTTT
CASIDRQDSPLHF
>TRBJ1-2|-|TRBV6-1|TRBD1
TGTGCCAGCAGTGAACTGGGACAGGGAAACTATGGCTACACCTTC
CASSELGQGNYGYTF
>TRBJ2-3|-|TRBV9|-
TGTGCCAGCAGCATAAGCGGAAATACGCAGTATTTT
CASSISGNTQYF
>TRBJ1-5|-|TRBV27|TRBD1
TGTGCCAGTAGACAGGGGTCCAGCCAACAGCCCCAGCATTTT
CASRQGSSQQPQHF
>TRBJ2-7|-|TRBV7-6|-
TGTGCCAGCAGCTTAGACGGGGAAGTGGGGGAGCAGTACTTC
CASSLDGEVGEQYF
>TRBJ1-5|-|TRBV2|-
TGTGCCAGCAGGAGGGATAGCAATCAGCCCCAGCATTTT
CASRRDSNQPQHF
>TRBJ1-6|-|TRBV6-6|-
TGTGCCAGCTTCTCACAGGGTTCACCCCTCCACTTT
CASFSQGSPLHF
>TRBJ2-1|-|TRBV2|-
TGTGCCAGTAAGTGGGGCACCTACAATGAGCAGTTCTTC
CASKWGTYNEQFF
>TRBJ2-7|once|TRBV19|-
TGTGCCAGTAGTAGGGACACCAGCTACGAGCAGTACTTC
CASSRDTSYEQYF
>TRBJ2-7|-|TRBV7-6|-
TGTGCCAGCAGCTTAGGCAGGGCTAGGAGCTCCTACGAGCAGTACTTC
CASSLGRARSSYEQYF
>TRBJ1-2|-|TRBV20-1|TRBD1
TGCACAACACAGGGGAACTATGGCTACACCTTC
CTTQGNYGYTF
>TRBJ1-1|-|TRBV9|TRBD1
TGTGCCAGCAGCTCCAGACAGGGGGCTATCGCCACTGAAGCTTTCTTT
CASSSRQGAIATEAFF
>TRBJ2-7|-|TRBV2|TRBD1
TGTGCCAGCAGGAGGACAGGGGGCTACGAGCAGTACTTC
CASRRTGGYEQYF
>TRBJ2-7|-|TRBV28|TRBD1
TGTGCCAGCAGCACAGGGGGCTTGGGGTCCTACGAGCAGTACTTC
CASSTGGLGSYEQYF
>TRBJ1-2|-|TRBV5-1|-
TGCGCCAGCAGCTTGGGAGGCGTCGCAGATGTAAAGGGCTACACCTTC
CASSLGGVADVKGYTF
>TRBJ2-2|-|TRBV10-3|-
TGTGCCGGTCAGGGGAACACCGGGGAGCTGTTTTTT
CAGQGNTGELFF
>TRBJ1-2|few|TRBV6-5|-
TGTGCCATCGCCGATAGCTTCTATGGCTACACCTTC
CAIADSFYGYTF
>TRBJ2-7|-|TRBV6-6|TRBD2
TGTGCCAGCCGCGCCTACGCCGGGAGGTACTACGAGCAGTACTTC
CASRAYAGRYYEQYF
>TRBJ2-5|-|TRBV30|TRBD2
TGTGCCTGGAGTGGGGGGGGAGGAGTTGGCGAGACCCAGTACTTC
CAWSGGGGVGETQYF
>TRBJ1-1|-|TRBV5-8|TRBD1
TGTGCCAGCAGCCCGCGGTCTATGACAGGGGCCACGAACACTGAAGCTTTCTTT
CASSPRSMTGATNTEAFF
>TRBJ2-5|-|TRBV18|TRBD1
TGTGCCAGCTCACCGGGACAGGTCTGGTACTTC
CASSPGQVWYF